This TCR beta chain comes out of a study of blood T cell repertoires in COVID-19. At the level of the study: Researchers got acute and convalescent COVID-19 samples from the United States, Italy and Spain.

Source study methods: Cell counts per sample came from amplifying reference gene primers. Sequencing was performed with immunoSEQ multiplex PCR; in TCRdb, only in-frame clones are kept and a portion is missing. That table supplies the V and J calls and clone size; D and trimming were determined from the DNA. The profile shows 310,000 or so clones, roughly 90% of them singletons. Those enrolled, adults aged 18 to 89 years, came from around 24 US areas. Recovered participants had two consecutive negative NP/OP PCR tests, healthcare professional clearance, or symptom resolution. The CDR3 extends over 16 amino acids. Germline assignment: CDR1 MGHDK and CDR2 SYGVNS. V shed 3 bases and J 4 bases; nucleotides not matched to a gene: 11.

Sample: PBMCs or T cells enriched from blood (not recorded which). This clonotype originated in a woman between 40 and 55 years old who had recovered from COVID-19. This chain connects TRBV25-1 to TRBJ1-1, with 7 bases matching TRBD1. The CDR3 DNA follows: TGTGCCAGCAGTGATCGGACAGGACCGAGGGGCACTGAAGCTTTCTTT. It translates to CASSDRTGPRGTEAFF.